Shown below are 17 T cell receptor beta chains from a single sample sequenced in a study of T cells in women clearing cervical HPV infection. This table comes from immunoSEQ multiplex PCR, and its TCRdb copy is limited to in-frame clones, with some not included. This sample's table has approximately 35,000 clones. The sample comprised blood buffy coat. Receptors were obtained from a woman between 18 and 75 years old with a cervical HPV16 infection that either progressed to CIN3+ or cleared (not recorded which).

Points on this clone: The CDR3 is cut off 3 residues early in the read; its end comes from the germline J gene. The J gene is TRBJ2-2, the V gene TRBV9, with 8 positions matching TRBD1. V gave up 3 bases and J gave up 2 bases; unmatched junction bases: 3. Per the germline V gene, CDR1 is SGDLS and CDR2 is YYNGEE. The CDR3 is 15 residues long. The DNA read from the CDR3 is TGTGCCAGCAGCGCGGACAGGGCTAACACCGGGGAG. This translates into CASSADRANTGE. The complete CDR3 sequence is CASSADRANTGELFF.

With respect to this clone: The read halts 3 residues ahead of the CDR3 end, with the missing end drawn from the germline J gene. The V and J genes are TRBV5-1 and TRBJ2-7, with TRBD1 matching over 7 bases. J lost 3 bases, V lost 5 bases, and 5 bases had no gene match. The CDR3 consists of 13 residues. The germline V gene has CDR1 SGHRS and CDR2 YFSETQ. The CDR3 region is CASRGTDFYEQYF. CDR3 DNA, as far as it was read: TGCGCCAGCAGGGGGACAGATTTCTACGAG.

Comment on this clone: The read comes to an end 3 residues before the CDR3 does, leaving the germline J gene to fill in the end. The genes are TRBV7-2 and TRBJ1-5; no definite D call. Germline values: CDR1 SGHTA, CDR2 FQGNSA. Trimming removed 4 bases from V and 3 bases from J, with 7 bases in between. The CDR3 runs 13 residues. CDR3 residues: CASSSGLNQPQHF. CDR3 bases read: TGTGCCAGCAGCTCGGGTCTCAATCAGCCC.

Details on this clone: The read gets to within 3 residues of the CDR3 end, and the germline J gene fills in the rest. This sequence joins TRBV7-9 and TRBJ2-7; D not resolved. The CDR3 has 12 residues. The V end lost 10 bases, the J end lost 0 bases, and 10 bases lay between the germline ends. Germline-derived CDR1 and CDR2 are SEHNR and FQNEAQ (reference sequence). CDR3 bases read: TGTGCCACCCGGAGACTCTCCTACGAG. Translated, it gives CATRRLSYE. The whole CDR3 sequence reads CATRRLSYEQYF.

About this clone: The missing CDR3 end, 3 residues past where the read stops, is filled in from the germline J gene. The chain has TRBV23-1 and TRBJ2-3, with 10 bases matching TRBD1. TRBV23-1 falls under the ORF class, with uncertain function. This CDR3 is 18 amino acids long. CDR3 sequence reads: CASSQSPTDRGNQETQYF. The CDR3 bases that were read are TGCGCCAGCAGTCAATCCCCCACGGACAGGGGGAACCAAGAGACG.

As regards this clone: The read finishes 3 residues shy of the CDR3 end, and the germline J gene is used to complete it. The gene calls are TRBV18 and TRBJ1-2; D unresolved. Germline CDR1 is KGHSH and CDR2 is LQKENI. This CDR3 spans 18 amino acids. CDR3 sequence: CASFHRRPKIVRTDTYTF. The sequenced CDR3 bases are TGTGCCAGCTTCCACCGACGTCCCAAGATAGTTCGCACAGATACC.

A remark on this clone: The read gets to within 3 residues of the CDR3 end, and the germline J gene fills in the rest. The V and J genes are TRBV2 and TRBJ2-7; TRBD1 aligns across 9 bases. Germline V gene sequence: CDR1 SNHLY, CDR2 FYNNEI. This CDR3 comprises 15 residues. With 4 bases clipped from V and 2 bases from J, the junction kept 6 bases outside the gene matches. The CDR3 sequence is CASSGMTGGAYEQYF. The sequenced part of the CDR3 DNA is TGTGCCAGCAGTGGAATGACAGGGGGAGCCTACGAG. Combining the CDR3 with reference TRBV2 and TRBJ2-7 gives the whole variable domain EPEVTQTPSHQVTQMGQEVILRCVPISNHLYFYWYRQILGQKVEFLVSFYNNEISEKSEIFDDQFSVERPDGSNFTLKIRSTKLEDSAMYFCASSGMTGGAYEQYFGPGTRLTVT.

Turning to this clone: The read terminates 3 residues ahead of where the CDR3 ends, so the germline J gene completes it. The chain recombines TRBV7-9 with TRBJ1-2; weak D call: TRBD1 (5 bases). The germline V gene encodes CDR1 SEHNR and CDR2 FQNEAQ (reference sequence). The CDR3 loop spans 15 amino acids. The sequenced part of the CDR3 DNA is TGTGCCAGCGATCCGGGGACTAGCAACTACAATGAC. This encodes CASDPGTSNYND. The complete CDR3 reads CASDPGTSNYNDYTF.

Details on this clone: With the read ending 3 residues before the CDR3 end, the germline J gene is used to fill in that end. The chain has TRBV20-1 and TRBJ1-1, with 7 bases fitting TRBD1. The CDR3 consists of 19 residues. Germline assignment: CDR1 DFQATT and CDR2 SNEGSKA (reference sequence). CDR3 DNA, as far as it was read: TGCAGTGCTATAGTAGCTACAACAGGGGCTAGAGAGGCTTTGGGTGCA. This codes for CSAIVATTGAREALGA. From start to end, the CDR3 is CSAIVATTGAREALGAAFF.

Comment on this clone: The CDR3 end lies 3 residues beyond the end of the read and is filled in from the germline J gene. This chain joins TRBV5-1 and TRBJ1-2; 8 bases line up with TRBD1. CDR3 length: 16 amino acids. V lost 1 base to trimming and J lost 4 bases; unmatched junction nucleotides: 9. Germline values: CDR1 SGHRS, CDR2 YFSETQ. The CDR3 loop is CASSLNGQGRPYGYTF. The DNA read from the CDR3 is TGCGCCAGCAGCTTGAACGGACAGGGTAGACCCTATGGC. Full variable domain (remainder filled in from reference TRBV5-1 and TRBJ1-2): KAGVTQTPRYLIKTRGQQVTLSCSPISGHRSVSWYQQTPGQGLQFLFEYFSETQRNKGNFPGRFSGRQFSNSRSEMNVSTLELGDSALYLCASSLNGQGRPYGYTFGSGTRLTVV.

Concerning this clone itself: The read ends 3 residues early relative to the CDR3; the germline J gene fills the gap. The chain combines TRBV19 with TRBJ1-5, with 8 bases matching TRBD1. The CDR3 is 18 amino acids. The V segment lost 2 bases and the J segment 1 base; nucleotides outside the gene matches: 10. CDR1 is LNHDA, CDR2 SQIVND, per germline (reference sequence). The part of the CDR3 DNA that was read is TGTGCCAGTAGTATACTGAGTGGGAGGGACAGGAGCAATCAGCCC. Translated: CASSILSGRDRSNQP. The CDR3 reads in full as CASSILSGRDRSNQPQHF.

Remarks on this clone: The read halts 3 residues ahead of the CDR3 end, with the missing end drawn from the germline J gene. This rearrangement joins TRBV12-5 to TRBJ2-4; no reliable D call. The CDR3 is 12 amino acids. V dropped 1 base and J dropped 9 bases, with 7 bases sitting between them. Germline lookup yields CDR1 LGHNT and CDR2 FRNRAP. The covered CDR3 bases are TGTGCTAGTGGTTTGGATCTAGGCATT. Amino acids: CASGLDLGI. The entire CDR3 sequence reads CASGLDLGIQYF.

Worth noting for this clone: The read ends 3 residues shy of where the CDR3 ends; the end is completed using the germline J gene. The chain joins TRBV7-3 to TRBJ2-1, with 8 bases matching TRBD2. This CDR3 spans 15 amino acids. The V gene end was trimmed by 4 bases and the J gene end by 0 bases; junction bases not matched to a gene: 2. Looked up from germline, CDR1 is SGHTA and CDR2 is FQGTGA. The DNA read from the CDR3 is TGTGCCAGCAGCTCGGGAGGGGGCTCCTACAATGAG. It encodes CASSSGGGSYNE. The complete CDR3 reads CASSSGGGSYNEQFF. Using reference TRBV7-3 and TRBJ2-1 for the parts outside the CDR3, the full variable domain is GAGVSQTPSNKVTEKGKYVELRCDPISGHTALYWYRQSLGQGPEFLIYFQGTGAADDSGLPNDRFFAVRPEGSVSTLKIQRTERGDSAVYLCASSSGGGSYNEQFFGPGTRLTVL.

On this clone itself: With the read ending 3 residues before the CDR3 end, the germline J gene is used to fill in that end. This chain joins TRBV7-6 and TRBJ2-2, with 7 bases fitting TRBD1. The CDR3 spans 15 residues. CDR1 is SGHVS and CDR2 is FNYEAQ in the germline V gene. The sequenced part of the CDR3 DNA is TGTGCCAGCAGCTTTAATCCCGGGACAGATGAAAAG. Its translation: CASSFNPGTDEK. In full, the CDR3 is CASSFNPGTDEKLFF. The full variable domain, with the rest looked up from reference TRBV7-6 and TRBJ2-2, is GAGVSQSPRYKVTKRGQDVALRCDPISGHVSLYWYRQALGQGPEFLTYFNYEAQQDKSGLPNDRFSAERPEGSISTLTIQRTEQRDSAMYRCASSFNPGTDEKLFFGEGSRLTVL.

CDR3 bases read: TGTGCCAGCAGTAACCCGGGACAGGGGATGCATGAG. Its translation: CASSNPGQGMHE. The whole CDR3 is CASSNPGQGMHEQFF. The V call is TRBV2, the J call TRBJ2-1; 10 bases match TRBD1. Sequencing ends 3 residues short of the CDR3 end; the germline J gene provides the rest. This CDR3 contains 15 residues. V shed 5 bases and J 8 bases; nucleotides not matched to a gene: 9. The germline V gene encodes CDR1 SNHLY and CDR2 FYNNEI.

Regarding this clone: Read coverage stops 3 residues before the CDR3 terminus; the germline J gene supplies the remainder. This rearrangement joins TRBV28 to TRBJ2-5; 7 bases align to TRBD2. The V gene's germline CDR1 is MDHEN and CDR2 SYDVKM. Losses at the gene ends were 10 bases for V and 1 base for J; bases not matched to a gene: 12. The CDR3 loop spans 15 amino acids. Partial CDR3 DNA: TGTGCCACCACATTCGCCGGGACTACCCAAGAGACC. Amino acid sequence: CATTFAGTTQET. The complete CDR3 reads CATTFAGTTQETQYF. The complete variable domain, with remaining parts taken from reference TRBV28 and TRBJ2-5, reads DVKVTQSSRYLVKRTGEKVFLECVQDMDHENMFWYRQDPGLGLRLIYFSYDVKMKEKGDIPEGYSVSREKKERFSLILESASTNQTSMYLCATTFAGTTQETQYFGPGTRLLVL.

About this clone itself: The read ends 3 residues shy of where the CDR3 ends; the end is completed using the germline J gene. The chain uses TRBV6-1 and TRBJ2-2; possibly TRBD1 for D (6 bases). Between the trimmed V and J ends, which lost 4 bases and 0 bases, there was a span of 9 bases. Germline CDR1 reads MNHNS; CDR2 reads SASEGT. The CDR3 is 15 residues long. Partial CDR3 DNA: TGTGCCAGCAGTGCACAGGGCGCGAACACCGGGGAG. Translated, it gives CASSAQGANTGE. The full CDR3 protein reads CASSAQGANTGELFF.